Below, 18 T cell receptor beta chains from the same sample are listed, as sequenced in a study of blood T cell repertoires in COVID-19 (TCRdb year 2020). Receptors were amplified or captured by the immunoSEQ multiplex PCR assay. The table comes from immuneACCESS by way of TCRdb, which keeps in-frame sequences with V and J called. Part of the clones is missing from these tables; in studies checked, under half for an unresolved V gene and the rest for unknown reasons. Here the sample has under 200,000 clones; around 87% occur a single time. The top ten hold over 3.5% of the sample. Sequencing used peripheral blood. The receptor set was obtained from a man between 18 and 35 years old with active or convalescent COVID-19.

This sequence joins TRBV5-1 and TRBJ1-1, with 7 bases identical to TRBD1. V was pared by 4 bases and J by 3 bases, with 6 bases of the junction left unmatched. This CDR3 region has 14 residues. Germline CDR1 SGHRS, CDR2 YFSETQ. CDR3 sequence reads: CASSEPQGYTEAFF. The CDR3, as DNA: TGCGCCAGCAGCGAACCACAGGGGTACACTGAAGCTTTCTTT.

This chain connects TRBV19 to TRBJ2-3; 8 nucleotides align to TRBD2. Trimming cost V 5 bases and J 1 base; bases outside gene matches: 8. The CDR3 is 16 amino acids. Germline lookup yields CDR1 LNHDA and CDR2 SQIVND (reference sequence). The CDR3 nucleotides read TGTGCCAGTAGTCCGCTCCGAGCGGGGGGCACAGATACGCAGTATTTT. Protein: CASSPLRAGGTDTQYF.

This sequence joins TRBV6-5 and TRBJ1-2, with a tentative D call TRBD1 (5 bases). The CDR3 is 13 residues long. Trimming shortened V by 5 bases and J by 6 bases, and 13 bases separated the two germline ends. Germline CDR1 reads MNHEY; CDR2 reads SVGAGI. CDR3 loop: CASSPGHLDGYTF. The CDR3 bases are TGTGCCAGCAGTCCCGGACATCTCGATGGCTACACCTTC.

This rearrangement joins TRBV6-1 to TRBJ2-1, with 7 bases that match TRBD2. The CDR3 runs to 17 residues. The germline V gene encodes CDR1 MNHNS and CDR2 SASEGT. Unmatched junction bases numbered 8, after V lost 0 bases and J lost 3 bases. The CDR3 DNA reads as TGTGCCAGCAGTGAAGCTTTGCGGGAGAGTGTCTACAATGAGCAGTTCTTC. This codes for CASSEALRESVYNEQFF.

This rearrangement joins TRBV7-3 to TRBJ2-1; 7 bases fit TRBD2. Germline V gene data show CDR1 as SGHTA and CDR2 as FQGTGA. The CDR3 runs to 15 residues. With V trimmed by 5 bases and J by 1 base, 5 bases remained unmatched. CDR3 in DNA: TGTGCCAGCAGCCCGGGACTACCATCCTACAATGAGCAGTTCTTC. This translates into CASSPGLPSYNEQFF.

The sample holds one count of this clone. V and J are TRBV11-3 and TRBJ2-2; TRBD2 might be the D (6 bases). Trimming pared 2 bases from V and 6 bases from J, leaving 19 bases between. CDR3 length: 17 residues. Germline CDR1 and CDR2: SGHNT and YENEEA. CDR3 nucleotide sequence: TGTGCCAGCAGCTTAACGTTTACGGGGGAGTCCCCCGGGGAGCTGTTTTTT. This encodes CASSLTFTGESPGELFF.

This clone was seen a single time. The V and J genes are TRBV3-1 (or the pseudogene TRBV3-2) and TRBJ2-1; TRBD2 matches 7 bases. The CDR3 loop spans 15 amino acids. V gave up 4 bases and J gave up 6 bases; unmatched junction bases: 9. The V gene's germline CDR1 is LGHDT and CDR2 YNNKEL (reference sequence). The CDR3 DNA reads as TGTGCCAGCAGCCCTGGACTAGTAGGGGCCAATGAGCAGTTCTTC. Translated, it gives CASSPGLVGANEQFF.

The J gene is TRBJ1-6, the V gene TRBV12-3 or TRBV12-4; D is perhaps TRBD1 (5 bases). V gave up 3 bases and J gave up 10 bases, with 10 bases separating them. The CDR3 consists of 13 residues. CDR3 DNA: TGTGCCAGCAGTTTGGCGCAGGGATCACCCCTCCACTTT. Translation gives CASSLAQGSPLHF.

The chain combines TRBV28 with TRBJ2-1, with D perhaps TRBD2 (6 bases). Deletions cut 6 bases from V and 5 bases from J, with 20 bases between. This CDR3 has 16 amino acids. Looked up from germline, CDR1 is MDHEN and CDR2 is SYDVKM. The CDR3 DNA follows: TGTGCCAGCAGAACTAGACTCTGGCGGGGAGACAATGAGCAGTTCTTC. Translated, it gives CASRTRLWRGDNEQFF.

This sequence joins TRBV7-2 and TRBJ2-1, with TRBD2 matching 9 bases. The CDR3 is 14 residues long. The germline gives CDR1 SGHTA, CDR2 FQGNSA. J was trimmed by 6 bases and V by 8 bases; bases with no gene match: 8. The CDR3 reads CASGRTGLANEQFF. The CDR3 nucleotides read TGTGCCAGCGGTAGGACGGGACTAGCCAATGAGCAGTTCTTC. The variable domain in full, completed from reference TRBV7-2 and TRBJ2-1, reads GAGVSQSPSNKVTEKGKDVELRCDPISGHTALYWYRQSLGQGLEFLIYFQGNSAPDKSGLPSDRFSAERTGGSVSTLTIQRTQQEDSAVYLCASGRTGLANEQFFGPGTRLTVL.

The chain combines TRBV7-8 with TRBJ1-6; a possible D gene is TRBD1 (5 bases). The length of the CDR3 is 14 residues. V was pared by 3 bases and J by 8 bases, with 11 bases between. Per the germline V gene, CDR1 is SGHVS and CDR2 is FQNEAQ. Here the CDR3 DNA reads TGTGCCAGCAGCTTGACAGCCTCGGATTCACCCCTCCACTTT. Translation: CASSLTASDSPLHF.

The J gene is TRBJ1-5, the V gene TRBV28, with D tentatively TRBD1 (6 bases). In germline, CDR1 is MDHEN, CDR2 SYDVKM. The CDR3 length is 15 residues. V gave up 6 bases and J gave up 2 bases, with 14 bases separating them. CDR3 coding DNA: TGTGCCAGCAGCCTAGGGGGTATTGGCAATCAGCCCCAGCATTTT. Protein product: CASSLGGIGNQPQHF.

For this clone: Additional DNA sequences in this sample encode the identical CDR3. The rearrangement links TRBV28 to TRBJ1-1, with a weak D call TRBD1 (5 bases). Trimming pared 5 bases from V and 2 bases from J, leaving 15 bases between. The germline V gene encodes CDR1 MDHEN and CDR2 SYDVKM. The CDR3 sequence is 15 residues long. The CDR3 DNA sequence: TGTGCCAGCAGTCCTCGGGGGGGAGGAAACACTGAAGCTTTCTTT. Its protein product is CASSPRGGGNTEAFF.

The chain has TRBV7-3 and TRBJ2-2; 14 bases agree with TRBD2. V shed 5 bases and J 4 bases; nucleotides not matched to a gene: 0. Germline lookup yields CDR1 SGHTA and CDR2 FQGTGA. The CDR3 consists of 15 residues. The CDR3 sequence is CASSGTSGSTGELFF. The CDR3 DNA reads TGTGCCAGCAGCGGGACTAGCGGGAGCACCGGGGAGCTGTTTTTT.

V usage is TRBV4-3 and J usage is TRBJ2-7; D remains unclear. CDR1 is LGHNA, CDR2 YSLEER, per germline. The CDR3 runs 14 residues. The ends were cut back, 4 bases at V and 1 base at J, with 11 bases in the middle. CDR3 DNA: TGCGCCAGCAGCCCTAGTGGCGGATCCTACGAGCAGTACTTC. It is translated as CASSPSGGSYEQYF.

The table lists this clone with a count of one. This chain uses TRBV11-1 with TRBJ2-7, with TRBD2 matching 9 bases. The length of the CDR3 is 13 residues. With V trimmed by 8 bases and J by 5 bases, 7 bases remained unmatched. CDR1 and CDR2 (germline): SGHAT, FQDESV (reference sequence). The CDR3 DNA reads TGTGCCAGCGGCGTGGGGACTAGCAACGAGCAGTACTTC. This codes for CASGVGTSNEQYF.

The CDR3 bases are TGTGCCACCAGCTCAGGGGGCTCAGGAAACACCATATATTTT. This translates into CATSSGGSGNTIYF. This chain connects TRBV15 to TRBJ1-3, with 8 nucleotides matching TRBD1. The J segment lost 4 bases and the V segment lost 5 bases, leaving 4 bases of the junction unmatched. CDR3 length equals 14 residues. Germline assignment: CDR1 LNHNV and CDR2 YYDKDF (reference sequence). Looking up the rest from reference TRBV15 and TRBJ1-3 gives the full variable domain: DAMVIQNPRYQVTQFGKPVTLSCSQTLNHNVMYWYQQKSSQAPKLLFHYYDKDFNNEADTPDNFQSRRPNTSFCFLDIRSPGLGDTAMYLCATSSGGSGNTIYFGEGSWLTVV.

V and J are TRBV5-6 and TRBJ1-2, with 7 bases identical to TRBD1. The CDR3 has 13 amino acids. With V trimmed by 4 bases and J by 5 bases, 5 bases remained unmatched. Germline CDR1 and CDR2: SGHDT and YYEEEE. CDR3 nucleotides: TGTGCCAGCAGCGATAAGGGGGCGTATGGCTACACCTTC. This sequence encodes CASSDKGAYGYTF.